This TCR beta chain was found in a study of early T cells in non-severe SARS-CoV-2 infection. Study details: The chains were unpaired, and the sequenced material was bulk RNA from unsorted whole blood.

As part of library construction, unique molecular identifiers were attached to individual cDNA molecules. One entry per CDR3 protein results from TCRdb running MiXCR on the 5' RACE reads. The profile shows 25,000 to 35,000 distinct CDR3 sequences, roughly 3% of them singletons. In its sample, this clonotype was seen a few times. Its antigen is unidentified. V was shortened by 1 base and J by 3 bases, with 7 bases between the two germline ends. Looked up from germline, CDR1 is SGDLS and CDR2 is YYNGEE. The CDR3 length is 13 residues. Study-level results: VDJdb-based matching was biased toward anti-spike CD8 responses and missed private and CD4 specificities.

The sequence was obtained from an adult who was a healthcare worker with PCR-confirmed SARS-CoV-2 infection or an uninfected control (not recorded which). The sample consisted of whole blood. The rearrangement uses TRBV9 and TRBJ2-5; D remains ambiguous. The CDR3, as DNA: TGTGCCAGCAGCGTATCTTGGGAAGAGACCCAGTACTTC. Translated: CASSVSWEETQYF.